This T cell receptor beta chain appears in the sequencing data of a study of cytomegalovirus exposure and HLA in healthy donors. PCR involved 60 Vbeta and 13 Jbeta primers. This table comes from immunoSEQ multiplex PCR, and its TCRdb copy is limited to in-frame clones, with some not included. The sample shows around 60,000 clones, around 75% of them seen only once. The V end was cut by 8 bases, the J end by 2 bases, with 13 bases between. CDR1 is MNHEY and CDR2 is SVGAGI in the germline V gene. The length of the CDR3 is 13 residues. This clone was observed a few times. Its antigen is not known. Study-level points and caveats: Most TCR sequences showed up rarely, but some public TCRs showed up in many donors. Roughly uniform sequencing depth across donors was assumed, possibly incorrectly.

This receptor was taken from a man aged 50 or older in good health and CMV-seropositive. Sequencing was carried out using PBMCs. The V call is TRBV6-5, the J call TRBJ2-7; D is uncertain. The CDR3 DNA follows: TGTGCCAGCTGCAATTACGGAGCCTACGAGCAGTACTTC. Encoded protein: CASCNYGAYEQYF.